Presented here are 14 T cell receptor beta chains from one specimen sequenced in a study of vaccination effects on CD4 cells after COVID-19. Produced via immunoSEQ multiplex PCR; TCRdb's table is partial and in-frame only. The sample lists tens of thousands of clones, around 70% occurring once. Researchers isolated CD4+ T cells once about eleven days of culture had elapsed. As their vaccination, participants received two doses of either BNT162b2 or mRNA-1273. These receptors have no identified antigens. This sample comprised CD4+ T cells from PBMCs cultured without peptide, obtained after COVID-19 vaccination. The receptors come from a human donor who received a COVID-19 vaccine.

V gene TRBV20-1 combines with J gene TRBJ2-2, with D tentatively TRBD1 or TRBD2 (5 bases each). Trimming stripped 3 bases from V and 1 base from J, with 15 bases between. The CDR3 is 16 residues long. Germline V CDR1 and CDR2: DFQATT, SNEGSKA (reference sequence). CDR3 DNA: TGCAGTGCTAGTACGCCCTCGGGGCAGAACACCGGGGAGCTGTTTTTT. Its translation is CSASTPSGQNTGELFF.

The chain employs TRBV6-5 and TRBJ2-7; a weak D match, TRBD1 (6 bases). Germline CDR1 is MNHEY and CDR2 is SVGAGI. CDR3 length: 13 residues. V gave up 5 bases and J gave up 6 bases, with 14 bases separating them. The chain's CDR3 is CASSLQGIGEQYV. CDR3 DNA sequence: TGTGCCAGCAGTCTACAGGGAATAGGCGAGCAGTACGTC.

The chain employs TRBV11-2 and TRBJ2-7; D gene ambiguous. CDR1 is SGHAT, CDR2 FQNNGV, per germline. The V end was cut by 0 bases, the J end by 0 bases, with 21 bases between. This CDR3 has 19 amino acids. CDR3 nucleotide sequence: TGTGCCAGCAGCTTAGATCGGAGCCTTCGAATCGGAGACTCCTACGAGCAGTACGTC. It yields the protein CASSLDRSLRIGDSYEQYV.

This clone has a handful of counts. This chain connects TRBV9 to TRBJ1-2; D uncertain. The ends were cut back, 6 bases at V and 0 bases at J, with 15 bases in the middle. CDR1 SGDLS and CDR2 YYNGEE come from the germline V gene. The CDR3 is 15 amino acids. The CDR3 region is CASTEDTGSNYGYTF. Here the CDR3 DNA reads TGTGCCAGCACCGAAGACACCGGCTCTAACTATGGCTACACCTTC. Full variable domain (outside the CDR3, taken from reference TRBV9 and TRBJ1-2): DSGVTQTPKHLITATGQRVTLRCSPRSGDLSVYWYQQSLDQGLQFLIQYYNGEERAKGNILERFSAQQFPDLHSELNLSSLELGDSALYFCASTEDTGSNYGYTFGSGTRLTVV.

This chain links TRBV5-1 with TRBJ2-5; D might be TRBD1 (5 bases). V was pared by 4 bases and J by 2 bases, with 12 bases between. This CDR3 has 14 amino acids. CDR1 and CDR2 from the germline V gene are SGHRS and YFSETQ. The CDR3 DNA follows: TGCGCCAGCAGCCTGGACATACTTCAAGAGACCCAGTACTTC. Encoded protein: CASSLDILQETQYF.

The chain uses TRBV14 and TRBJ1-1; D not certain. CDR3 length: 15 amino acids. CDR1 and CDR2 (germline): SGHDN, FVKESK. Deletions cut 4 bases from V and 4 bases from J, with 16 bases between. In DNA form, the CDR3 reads TGTGCCAGCAGCCCCCACAATCTTCTGGGCACTGAAGCTTTCTTT. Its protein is CASSPHNLLGTEAFF.

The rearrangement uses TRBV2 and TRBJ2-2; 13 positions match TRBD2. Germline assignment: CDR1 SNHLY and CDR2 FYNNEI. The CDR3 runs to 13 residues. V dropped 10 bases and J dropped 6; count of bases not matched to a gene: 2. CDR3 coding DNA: TGTGCCACGGGGACTAGCGGGGCCGGGGAGCTGTTTTTT. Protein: CATGTSGAGELFF.

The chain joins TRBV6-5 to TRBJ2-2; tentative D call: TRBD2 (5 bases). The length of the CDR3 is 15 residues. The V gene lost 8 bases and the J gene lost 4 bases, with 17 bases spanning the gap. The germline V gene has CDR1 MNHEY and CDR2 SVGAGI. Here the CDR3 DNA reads TGTGCCAGCGGAGGACTGGGTTACGCCACCGGGGAGCTGTTTTTT. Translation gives CASGGLGYATGELFF.

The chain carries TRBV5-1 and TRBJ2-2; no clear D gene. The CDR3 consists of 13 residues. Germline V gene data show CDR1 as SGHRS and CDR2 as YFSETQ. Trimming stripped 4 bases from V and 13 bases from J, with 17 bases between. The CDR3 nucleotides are TGCGCCAGCAGCCCCCTGACTGATCTGGGGCTGTTTTTT. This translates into CASSPLTDLGLFF.

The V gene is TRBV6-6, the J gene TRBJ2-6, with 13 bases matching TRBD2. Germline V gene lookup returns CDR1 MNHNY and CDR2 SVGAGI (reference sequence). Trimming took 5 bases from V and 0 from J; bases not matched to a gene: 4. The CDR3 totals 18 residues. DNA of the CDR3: TGTGCCAGCAGTCGGGGGACTAGCGGGGTCTCTGGGGCCAACGTCCTGACTTTC. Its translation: CASSRGTSGVSGANVLTF.

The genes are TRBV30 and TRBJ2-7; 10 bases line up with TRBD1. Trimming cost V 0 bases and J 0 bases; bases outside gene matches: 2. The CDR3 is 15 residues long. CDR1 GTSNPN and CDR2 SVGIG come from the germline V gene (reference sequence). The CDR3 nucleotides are TGTGCCTGGAGTGTAGGGACAGGGGTCTCCTACGAGCAGTACGTC. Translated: CAWSVGTGVSYEQYV.

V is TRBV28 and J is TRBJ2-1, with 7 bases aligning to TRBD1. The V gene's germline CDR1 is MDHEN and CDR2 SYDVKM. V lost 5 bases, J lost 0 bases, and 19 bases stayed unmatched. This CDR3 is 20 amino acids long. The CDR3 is CASSITGRQGRLYSYNEQFF. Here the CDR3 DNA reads TGTGCCAGCAGTATAACGGGACGACAGGGTCGACTATACTCCTACAATGAGCAGTTCTTC.

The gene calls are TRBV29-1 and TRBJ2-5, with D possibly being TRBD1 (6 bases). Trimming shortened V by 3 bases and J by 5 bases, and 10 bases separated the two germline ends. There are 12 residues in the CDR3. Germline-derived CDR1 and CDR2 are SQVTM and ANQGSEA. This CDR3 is CSVEAQGETQYF. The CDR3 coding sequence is TGCAGCGTTGAGGCTCAGGGGGAGACCCAGTACTTC.

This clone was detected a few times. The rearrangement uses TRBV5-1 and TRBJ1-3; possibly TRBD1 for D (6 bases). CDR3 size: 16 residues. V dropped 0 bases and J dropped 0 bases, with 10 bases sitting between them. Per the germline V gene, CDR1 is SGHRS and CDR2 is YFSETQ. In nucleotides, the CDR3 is TGCGCCAGCAGCTTGGTTGGGGGCAGCTCTGGAAACACCATATATTTT. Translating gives CASSLVGGSSGNTIYF.